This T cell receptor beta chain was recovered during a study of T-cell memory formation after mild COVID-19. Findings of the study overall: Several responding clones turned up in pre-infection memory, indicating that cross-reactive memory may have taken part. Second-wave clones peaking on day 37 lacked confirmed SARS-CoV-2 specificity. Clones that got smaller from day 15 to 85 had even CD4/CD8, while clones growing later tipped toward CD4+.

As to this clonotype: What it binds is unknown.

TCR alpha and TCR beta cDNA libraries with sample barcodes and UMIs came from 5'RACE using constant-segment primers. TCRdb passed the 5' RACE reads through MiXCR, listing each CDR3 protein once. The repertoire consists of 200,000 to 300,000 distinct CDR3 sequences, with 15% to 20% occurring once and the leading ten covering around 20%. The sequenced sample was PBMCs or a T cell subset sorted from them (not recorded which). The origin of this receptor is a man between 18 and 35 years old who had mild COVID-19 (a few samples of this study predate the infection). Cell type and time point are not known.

The CDR3 DNA follows: TGTGCCAGCAGGCCCCCCGGGACACCAACTAACTATGGCTACACCTTC. This translates into CASRPPGTPTNYGYTF. V gene TRBV27 combines with J gene TRBJ1-2, with D perhaps TRBD1 (6 bases). Germline-derived CDR1 and CDR2 are MNHEY and SMNVEV (reference sequence). Trimming stripped 6 bases from V and 0 bases from J, with 17 bases between. This CDR3 comprises 16 residues.